This TCR beta chain emerged from a study of CD8 T cells in Susac syndrome. Overall study results and limits: Individuals included in the TCR sequencing and HLA analysis were acknowledged by the study to be relatively few in number.

The sequenced target, TCR beta, came from blood CD8+ and CD4+ T cells. Negative magnetic isolation gave CD8+ and CD4+ cells; FACS enriched CD8+ TEMRA. A note on this clonotype: Its specificity is not known.

After extraction with the RNeasy kit, about 0.5 to 1 ug of the RNA was reverse transcribed using random hexamers. TCRdb re-analysed the immunoSEQ multiplex PCR reads in MiXCR, keeping a single row per CDR3 protein. The sample carries approximately 120,000 distinct CDR3 sequences, about 95% recorded once. Between the trimmed V and J ends, which lost 0 bases and 4 bases, there was a span of 6 bases. Germline lookup yields CDR1 GTSNPN and CDR2 SVGIG (reference sequence). The CDR3 loop spans 12 amino acids. The sequence was collected from a human donor in good health. The rearrangement uses TRBV30 and TRBJ1-2; D remains ambiguous. What was sequenced was CD4+ T cells from PBMCs. The CDR3 sequence is CAWSVTVYGYTF. CDR3 bases: TGTGCCTGGAGTGTTACGGTCTATGGCTACACCTTC.